The clone carrying this T cell receptor (beta chain) was observed a handful of times. Its antigen is undetermined. Unsorted libraries were derived from 2 million PBMCs stored at -80 C. This sample stems from a study of neurological immune-mediated disorders. V was cut by 0 bases and J by 7 bases, with 4 bases left in between. In germline, CDR1 is MGHRA, CDR2 YSYEKL. This CDR3 is built from 12 residues. By 5'RACE with 10-nucleotide random UMIs, the cDNA was made. In every sequencing run, more than 200 million TCR-beta sequences were generated from 15-18 subjects. TCRdb passed the 5' RACE reads through MiXCR, listing each CDR3 protein once. The sample lists around 69,000 distinct CDR3 sequences, less than 5.5% occurring once. Points from the study as a whole: Levels of TCR clonal expansion peaked in HTLV-1-associated myelopathy and reached their lowest in multiple sclerosis, under those of healthy controls.

Specimen: PBMCs. The clonotype originates from a man aged 30 to 39 with multiple sclerosis. The rearrangement uses TRBV4-1 and TRBJ2-1, with no clear D. The CDR3 DNA reads as TGCGCCAGCAGCCAAGAAAGGAATGAGCAGTTCTTC. Translating gives CASSQERNEQFF.